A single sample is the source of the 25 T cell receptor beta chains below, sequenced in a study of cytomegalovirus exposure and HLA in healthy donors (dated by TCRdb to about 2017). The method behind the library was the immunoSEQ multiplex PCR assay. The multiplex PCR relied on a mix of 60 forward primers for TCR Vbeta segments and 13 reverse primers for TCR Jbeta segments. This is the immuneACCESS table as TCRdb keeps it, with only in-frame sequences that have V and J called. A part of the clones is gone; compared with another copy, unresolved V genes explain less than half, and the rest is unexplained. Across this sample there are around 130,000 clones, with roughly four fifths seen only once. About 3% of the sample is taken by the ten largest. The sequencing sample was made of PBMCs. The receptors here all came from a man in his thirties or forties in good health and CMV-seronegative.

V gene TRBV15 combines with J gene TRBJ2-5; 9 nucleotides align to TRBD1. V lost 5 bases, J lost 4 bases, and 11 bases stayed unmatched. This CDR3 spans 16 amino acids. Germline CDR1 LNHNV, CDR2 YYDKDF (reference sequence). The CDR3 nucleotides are TGTGCCACCAGCGACAACGGCGGGACAGGGCGAGAGACCCAGTACTTC. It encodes CATSDNGGTGRETQYF.

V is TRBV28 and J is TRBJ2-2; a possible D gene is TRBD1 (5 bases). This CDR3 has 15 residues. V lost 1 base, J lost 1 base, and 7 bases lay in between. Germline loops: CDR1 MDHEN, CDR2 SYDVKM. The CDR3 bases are TGTGCCAGCAGTTTATTGGACAAGAACACCGGGGAGCTGTTTTTT. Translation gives CASSLLDKNTGELFF.

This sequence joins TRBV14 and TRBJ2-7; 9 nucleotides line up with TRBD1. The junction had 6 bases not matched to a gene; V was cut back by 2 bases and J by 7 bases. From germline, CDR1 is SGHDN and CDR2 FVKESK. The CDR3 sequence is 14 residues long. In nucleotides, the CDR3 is TGTGCCAGCAGCCAATGGACAGGGGCTCCTGAGCAGTACTTC. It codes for CASSQWTGAPEQYF.

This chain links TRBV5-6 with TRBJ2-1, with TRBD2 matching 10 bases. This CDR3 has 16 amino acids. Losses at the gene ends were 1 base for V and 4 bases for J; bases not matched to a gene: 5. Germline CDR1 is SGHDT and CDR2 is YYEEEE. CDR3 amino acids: CASSLFIAGGYNEQFF. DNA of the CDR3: TGTGCCAGCAGCTTGTTTATAGCGGGGGGATACAATGAGCAGTTCTTC.

The CDR3 bases are TGTGCCAGCAGCCCTAGCGGGATTTTCTACGAGCAGTACTTC. Translation gives CASSPSGIFYEQYF. The chain uses TRBV9 and TRBJ2-7, with 9 bases identical to TRBD2. After removal of 4 bases from V and 3 bases from J, the junction contained 5 bases not matched to a gene. Germline V gives CDR1 SGDLS, CDR2 YYNGEE. The CDR3 consists of 14 residues.

CDR3 sequence reads: CASSVAGGGGYTF. The CDR3 nucleotides are TGTGCCAGCAGCGTAGCAGGGGGCGGTGGCTACACCTTC. The V gene is TRBV9, the J gene TRBJ1-2, with 8 bases that match TRBD1. The ends lost 0 bases at V and 7 bases at J; junction bases unmatched: 2. The CDR3 runs to 13 residues. Germline-derived CDR1 and CDR2 are SGDLS and YYNGEE.

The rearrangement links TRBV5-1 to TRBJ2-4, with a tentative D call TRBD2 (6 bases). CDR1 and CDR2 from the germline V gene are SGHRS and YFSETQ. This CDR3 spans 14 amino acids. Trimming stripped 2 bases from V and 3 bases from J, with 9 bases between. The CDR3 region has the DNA TGCGCCAGCAGCTTAGGGACTCACAAAAACATTCAGTACTTC. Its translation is CASSLGTHKNIQYF.

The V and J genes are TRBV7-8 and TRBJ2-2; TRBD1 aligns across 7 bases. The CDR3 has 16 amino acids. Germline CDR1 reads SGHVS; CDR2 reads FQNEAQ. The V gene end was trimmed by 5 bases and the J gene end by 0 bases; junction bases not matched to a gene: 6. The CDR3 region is CASSVQGSANTGELFF. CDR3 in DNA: TGTGCCAGCAGCGTACAGGGGTCCGCGAACACCGGGGAGCTGTTTTTT.

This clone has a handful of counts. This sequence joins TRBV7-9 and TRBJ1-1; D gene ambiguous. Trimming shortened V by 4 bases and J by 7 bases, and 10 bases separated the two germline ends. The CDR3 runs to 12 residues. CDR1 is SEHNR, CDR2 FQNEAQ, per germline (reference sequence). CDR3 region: CASSSLSSEAFF. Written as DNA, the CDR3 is TGTGCCAGCAGCTCGCTATCGAGTGAAGCTTTCTTT.

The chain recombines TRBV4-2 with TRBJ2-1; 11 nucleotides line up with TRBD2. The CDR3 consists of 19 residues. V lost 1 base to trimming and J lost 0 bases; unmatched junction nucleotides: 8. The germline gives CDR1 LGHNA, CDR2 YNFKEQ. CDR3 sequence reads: CASSQGLGLAEFSYNEQFF. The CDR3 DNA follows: TGTGCCAGCAGCCAAGGATTGGGACTAGCGGAGTTCTCCTACAATGAGCAGTTCTTC.

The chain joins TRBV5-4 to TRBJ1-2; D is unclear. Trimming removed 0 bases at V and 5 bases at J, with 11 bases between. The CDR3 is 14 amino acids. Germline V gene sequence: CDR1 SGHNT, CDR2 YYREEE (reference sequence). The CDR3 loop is CASSLAGDLYGYTF. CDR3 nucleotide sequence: TGTGCCAGCAGCTTGGCCGGGGATCTGTATGGCTACACCTTC.

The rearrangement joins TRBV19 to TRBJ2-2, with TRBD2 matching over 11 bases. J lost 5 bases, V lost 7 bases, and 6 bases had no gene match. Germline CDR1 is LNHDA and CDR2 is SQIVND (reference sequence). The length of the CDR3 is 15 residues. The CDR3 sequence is CASNGLAGGTGELFF. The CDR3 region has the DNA TGTGCCAGTAATGGACTAGCGGGTGGAACCGGGGAGCTGTTTTTT.

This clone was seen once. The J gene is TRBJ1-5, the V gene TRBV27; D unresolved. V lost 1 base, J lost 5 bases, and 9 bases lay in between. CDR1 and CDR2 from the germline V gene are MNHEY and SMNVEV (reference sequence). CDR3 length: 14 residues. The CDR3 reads CASSLYGVDQPQHF. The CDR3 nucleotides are TGTGCCAGCAGTTTATACGGGGTAGATCAGCCCCAGCATTTT.

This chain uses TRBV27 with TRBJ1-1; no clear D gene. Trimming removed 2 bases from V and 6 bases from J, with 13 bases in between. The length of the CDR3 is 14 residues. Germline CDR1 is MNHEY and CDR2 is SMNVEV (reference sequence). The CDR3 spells CASSLLGSEAEAFF. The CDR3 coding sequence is TGTGCCAGCAGTTTACTCGGGTCTGAGGCTGAAGCTTTCTTT.

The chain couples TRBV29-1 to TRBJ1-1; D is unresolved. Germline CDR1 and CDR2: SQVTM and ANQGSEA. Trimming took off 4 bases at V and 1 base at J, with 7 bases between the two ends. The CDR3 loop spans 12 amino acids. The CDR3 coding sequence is TGCAGCGTTGTCGTCTCGAACACTGAAGCTTTCTTT. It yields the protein CSVVVSNTEAFF.

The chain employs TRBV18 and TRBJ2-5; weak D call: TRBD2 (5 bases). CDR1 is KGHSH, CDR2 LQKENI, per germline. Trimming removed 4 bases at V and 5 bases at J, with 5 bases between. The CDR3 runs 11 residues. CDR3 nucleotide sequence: TGTGCCAGCTCACGAGGGGAGACCCAGTACTTC. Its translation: CASSRGETQYF.

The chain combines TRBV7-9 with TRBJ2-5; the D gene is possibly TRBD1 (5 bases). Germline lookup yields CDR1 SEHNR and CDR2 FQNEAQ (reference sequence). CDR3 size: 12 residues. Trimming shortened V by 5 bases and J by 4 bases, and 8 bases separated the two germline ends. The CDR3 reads CASSPGPETQYF. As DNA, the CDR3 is TGTGCCAGCAGCCCAGGGCCAGAGACCCAGTACTTC.

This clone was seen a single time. The CDR3: CASTSGGRTGETQYF. The CDR3 nucleotides read TGTGCCAGCACCTCGGGGGGACGGACCGGTGAGACCCAGTACTTC. The V and J genes are TRBV2 and TRBJ2-5; 7 positions agree with TRBD2. Germline CDR1 and CDR2: SNHLY and FYNNEI. With V trimmed by 7 bases and J by 5 bases, 13 bases remained unmatched. This CDR3 contains 15 residues.

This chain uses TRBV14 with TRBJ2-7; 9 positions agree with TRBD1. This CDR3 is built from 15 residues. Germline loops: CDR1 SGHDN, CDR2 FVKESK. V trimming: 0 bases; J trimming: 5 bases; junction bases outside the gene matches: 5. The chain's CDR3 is CASSQDGTGSDEQYF. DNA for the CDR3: TGTGCCAGCAGCCAAGATGGGACAGGGTCCGACGAGCAGTACTTC.

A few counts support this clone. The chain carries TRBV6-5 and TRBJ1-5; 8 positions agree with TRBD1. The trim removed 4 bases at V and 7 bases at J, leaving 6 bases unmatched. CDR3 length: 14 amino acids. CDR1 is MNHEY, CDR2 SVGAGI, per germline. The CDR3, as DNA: TGTGCCAGCAGTTCCATGACAGGGGCACAGCCCCAGCATTTT. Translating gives CASSSMTGAQPQHF.

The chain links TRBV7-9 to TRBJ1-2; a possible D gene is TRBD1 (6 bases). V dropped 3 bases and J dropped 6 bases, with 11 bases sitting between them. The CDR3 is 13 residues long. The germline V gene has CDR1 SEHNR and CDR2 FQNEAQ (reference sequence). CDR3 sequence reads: CASSLDQGNGYTF. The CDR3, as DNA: TGTGCCAGCAGCTTGGACCAGGGGAATGGCTACACCTTC.

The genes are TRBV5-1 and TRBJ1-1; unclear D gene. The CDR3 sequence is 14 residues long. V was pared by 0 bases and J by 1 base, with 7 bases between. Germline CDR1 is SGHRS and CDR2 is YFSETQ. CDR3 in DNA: TGCGCCAGCAGCTTGGCCGGGAAGAACACTGAAGCTTTCTTT. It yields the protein CASSLAGKNTEAFF.

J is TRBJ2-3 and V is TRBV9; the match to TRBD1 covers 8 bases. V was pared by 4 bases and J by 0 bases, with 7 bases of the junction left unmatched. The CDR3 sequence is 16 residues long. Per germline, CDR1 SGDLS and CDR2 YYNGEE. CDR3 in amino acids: CASSRFGDRSTDTQYF. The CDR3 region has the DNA TGTGCCAGCAGCCGTTTCGGGGACAGGAGCACAGATACGCAGTATTTT.

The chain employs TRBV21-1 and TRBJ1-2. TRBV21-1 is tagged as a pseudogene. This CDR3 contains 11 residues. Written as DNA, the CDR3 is TGTGCCAGCCCTTTTAACTATGGCTACACCTTC. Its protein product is CASPFNYGYTF.

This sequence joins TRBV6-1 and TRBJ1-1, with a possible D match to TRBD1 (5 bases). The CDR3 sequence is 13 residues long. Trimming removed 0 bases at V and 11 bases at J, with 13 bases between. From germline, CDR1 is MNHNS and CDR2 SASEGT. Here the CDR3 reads CASSEALRAGAFF. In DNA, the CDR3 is TGTGCCAGCAGTGAAGCGCTCAGGGCCGGGGCTTTCTTT.